What follows describes a single T cell receptor (beta chain). The antigen remains unidentified. Germline V gene sequence: CDR1 MNHEY, CDR2 SMNVEV (reference sequence). Trimming took 6 bases from V and 5 from J; bases not matched to a gene: 3. The CDR3 has 13 residues. The sample belongs to a study of OX40 agonist ivuxolimab in advanced cancers. Study as a whole: Patients were dosed with the agonistic anti-OX40 (CD134) antibody ivuxolimab.

Assay: immunoSEQ multiplex PCR; the TCRdb copy retains only in-frame clones and omits some. This sample yields some 74,000 clones, of which approximately 82% are seen a single time; 4% to 6% belongs to the top ten. Findings of the study overall: CD4+ and CD8+ blood T cells expanded clonally by week 6 at 0.1 to 3.0 mg/kg.

The source of this sequence is an adult with an advanced solid tumor such as melanoma, head and neck, liver or kidney cancer. The sequenced sample was CD4+ or CD8+ T cells sorted from blood, obtained in a trial of the OX40 agonist ivuxolimab. This chain uses TRBV27 with TRBJ1-5; the match to TRBD1 covers 8 bases. This CDR3 is CASSVQGDQPQHF. The CDR3 DNA follows: TGTGCCAGCAGCGTACAGGGGGATCAGCCCCAGCATTTT.